This T cell receptor beta chain was recorded in a study of T cell responses to AZD1222 COVID-19 vaccine (dated by TCRdb to the early 2020s). Turning to the overall study: TCR sequencing was performed for about 250 trial participants, of whom about 210 were given two doses of AZD1222 and around 25 were given two doses of MenACWY control vaccine. Enrollment into the trials was organized by age into subgroups of 18-55, 56-69 and 70-plus years, and those subgroups contained roughly 150, 30 and 60 TCR-sequenced participants, respectively. Summary of the overall study and its limitations: The vaccine-associated CD4 TCRs covered the entire spike protein, and the dominant responses fell in regions 160-218 and 743-854. No day 14 peak-response samples were available, so repertoires were characterized only after the peak T cell response. Reportedly, close to half of the unique spike-specific TCRs recognized epitopes lying outside the regions that are mutated in the B.1.351 and B.1.1.7 variants. A significant rise in spike-specific TCR breadth and depth was observed after two AZD1222 doses relative to day 0 and relative to MenACWY recipients. The 56-69-year group was small, and its depth increase did not reach significance, likely because of low power. Conclusions about previously exposed vaccinees are limited because only six or seven AZD1222 recipients were SARS-CoV-2 seropositive at baseline. Most participants were white British and females outnumbered males, and the authors suggested that clonal diversity may have been underestimated.

The germline V gene supplies CDR1 LGHNT and CDR2 FRNRAP. Its CDR3 holds 14 amino acids, cysteine through phenylalanine. Here the CDR3 DNA is all that survives: 42 bases in frame from base 1. Cut back by 1 base and 0 bases, the V and J ends lie 6 bases apart. The CDR3 regions of human TCRbeta chains were analyzed by immunosequencing. In the original analysis: Repertoire TCRs were checked for matches against a reference library of SARS-CoV-2-specific TCRs that had been generated using the MIRA antigen-specificity platform. Breadth was defined as the fraction of unique TCRs that were SARS-CoV-2-associated. Depth was defined as the fraction of total T cells that were SARS-CoV-2-associated. Using the MIRA data, each spike-specific TCR was assigned both to the spike region to which the TCR was reactive and to a CD4 or CD8 class. Log10-transformed breadth and depth values were compared by one-way ANOVA with Sidak's multiple comparisons tests. The immuneACCESS repertoire file appears here via TCRdb, limited to in-frame rearrangements. These files lack a portion of the clones; in checked studies, under half of the deficit traces to unresolved V genes, and the cause of the others is not known. That table gives V, J and clone size, and the DNA gave D and trimming. Counted in this sample were 120,000 to 150,000 clones; roughly 93% of them appeared once. The ten largest clones take up 1.9% of the sample.

Per the publication, the time point label means: about 28 days (+/-7) after the second vaccine dose. AZD1222 recipients given second doses at about 4 weeks or at about 12 weeks were pooled, since spike-specific TCR depth and breadth were not found to differ between the two schedules. The vaccinee samples were drawn from two UK trials, COV001 and COV002, one of which was a single-blind randomized controlled phase 2/3 trial testing AZD1222 (ChAdOx1 nCoV-19) in healthy adults. Trial participant PBMC samples were collected at day 0 and day 28 after the second dose for TCRbeta chain sequencing. Remarks on this clone: No cognate antigen has been identified for it. Per-base qualities were not stored, and no clone one base away is much larger.

Rearrangement joined TRBV12-5 to TRBJ1-1, with the D gene not confidently named. The input for sequencing was peripheral blood, taken 28 days after the second AZD1222 dose. The clonotype was recovered from an adult who received the AZD1222 COVID-19 vaccine. Here the CDR3 is given as CASGLAVLNTEAFF. DNA sequence: TGTGCTAGTGGTTTGGCCGTCCTGAACACTGAAGCTTTCTTT.